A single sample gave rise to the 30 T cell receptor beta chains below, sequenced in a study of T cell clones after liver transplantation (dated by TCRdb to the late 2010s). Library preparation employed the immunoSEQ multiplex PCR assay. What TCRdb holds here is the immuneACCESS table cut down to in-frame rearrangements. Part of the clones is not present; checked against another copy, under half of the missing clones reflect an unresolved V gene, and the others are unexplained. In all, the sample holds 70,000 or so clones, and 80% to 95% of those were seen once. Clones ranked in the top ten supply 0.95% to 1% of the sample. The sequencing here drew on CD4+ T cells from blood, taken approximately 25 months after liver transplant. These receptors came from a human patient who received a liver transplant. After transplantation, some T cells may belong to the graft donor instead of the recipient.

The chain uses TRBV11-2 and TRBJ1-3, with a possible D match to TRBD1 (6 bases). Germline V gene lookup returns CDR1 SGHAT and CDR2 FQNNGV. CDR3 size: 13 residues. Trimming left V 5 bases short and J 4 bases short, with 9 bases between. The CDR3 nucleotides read TGTGCCAGCAGCCCTGGGGGCGGAAACACCATATATTTT. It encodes CASSPGGGNTIYF.

The CDR3 is CASSLGLVGTDTQYF. In DNA form, the CDR3 reads TGTGCCAGCAGTCTCGGACTAGTAGGCACAGATACGCAGTATTTT. The J gene is TRBJ2-3, the V gene TRBV27; 7 bases are a match to TRBD2. The CDR3 has 15 amino acids. Germline assignment: CDR1 MNHEY and CDR2 SMNVEV (reference sequence). Germline trimming cut 5 bases from V and 1 base from J; bases unmatched to any gene: 6.

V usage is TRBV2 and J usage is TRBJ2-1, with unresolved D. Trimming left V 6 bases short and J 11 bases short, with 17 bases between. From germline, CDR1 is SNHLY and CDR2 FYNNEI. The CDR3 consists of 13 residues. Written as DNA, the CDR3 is TGTGCCAGCAGCAAACTAACCCAAGACAAGCAGTTCTTC. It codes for CASSKLTQDKQFF.

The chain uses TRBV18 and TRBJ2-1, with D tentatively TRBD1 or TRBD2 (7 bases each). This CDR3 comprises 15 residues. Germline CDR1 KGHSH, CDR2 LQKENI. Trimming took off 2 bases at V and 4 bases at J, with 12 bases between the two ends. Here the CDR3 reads CASSPSGGGYNEQFF. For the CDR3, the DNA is TGTGCCAGCTCACCATCAGGGGGAGGGTACAATGAGCAGTTCTTC. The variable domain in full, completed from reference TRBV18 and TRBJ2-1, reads NAGVMQNPRHLVRRRGQEARLRCSPMKGHSHVYWYRQLPEEGLKFMVYLQKENIIDESGMPKERFSAEFPKEGPSILRIQQVVRGDSAAYFCASSPSGGGYNEQFFGPGTRLTVL.

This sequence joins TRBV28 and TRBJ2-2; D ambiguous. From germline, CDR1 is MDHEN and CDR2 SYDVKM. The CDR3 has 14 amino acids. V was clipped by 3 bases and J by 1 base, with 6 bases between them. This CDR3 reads CASSFSGNTGELFF. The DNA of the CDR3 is TGTGCCAGCAGTTTCTCCGGGAACACCGGGGAGCTGTTTTTT.

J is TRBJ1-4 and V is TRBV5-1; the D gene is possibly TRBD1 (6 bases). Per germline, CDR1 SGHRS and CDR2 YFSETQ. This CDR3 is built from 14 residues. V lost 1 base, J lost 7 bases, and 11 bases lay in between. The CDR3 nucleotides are TGCGCCAGCAGCTTGCAGGGGTTCGGTGAAAAACTGTTTTTT. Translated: CASSLQGFGEKLFF. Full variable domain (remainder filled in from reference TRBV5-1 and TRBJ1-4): KAGVTQTPRYLIKTRGQQVTLSCSPISGHRSVSWYQQTPGQGLQFLFEYFSETQRNKGNFPGRFSGRQFSNSRSEMNVSTLELGDSALYLCASSLQGFGEKLFFGSGTQLSVL.

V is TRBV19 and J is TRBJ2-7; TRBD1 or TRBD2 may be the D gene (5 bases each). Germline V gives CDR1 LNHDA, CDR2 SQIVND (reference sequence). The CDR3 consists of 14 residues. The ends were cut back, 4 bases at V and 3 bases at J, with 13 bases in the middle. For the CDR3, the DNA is TGTGCCAGTAGTAAGCGAGGGGCAGACTACGAGCAGTACTTC. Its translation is CASSKRGADYEQYF.

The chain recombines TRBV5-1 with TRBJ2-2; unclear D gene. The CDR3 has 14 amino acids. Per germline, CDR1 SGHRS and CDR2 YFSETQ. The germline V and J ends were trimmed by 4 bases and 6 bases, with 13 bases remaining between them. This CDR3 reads CASSPGSSPGELFF. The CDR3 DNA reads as TGCGCCAGCAGCCCGGGCTCCTCGCCCGGGGAGCTGTTTTTT.

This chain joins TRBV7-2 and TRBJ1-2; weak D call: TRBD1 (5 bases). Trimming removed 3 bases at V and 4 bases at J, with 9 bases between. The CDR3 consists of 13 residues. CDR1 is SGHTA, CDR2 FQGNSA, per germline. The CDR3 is CASSFGGFYGYTF. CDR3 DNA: TGTGCCAGCAGCTTCGGGGGGTTCTATGGCTACACCTTC.

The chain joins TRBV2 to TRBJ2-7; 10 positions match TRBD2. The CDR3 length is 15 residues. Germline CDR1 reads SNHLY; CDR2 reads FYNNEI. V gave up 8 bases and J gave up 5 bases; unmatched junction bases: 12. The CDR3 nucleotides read TGTGCCAGCGGGAGCGGGAGGGCCCTCGAAAACGAGCAGTACTTC. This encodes CASGSGRALENEQYF.

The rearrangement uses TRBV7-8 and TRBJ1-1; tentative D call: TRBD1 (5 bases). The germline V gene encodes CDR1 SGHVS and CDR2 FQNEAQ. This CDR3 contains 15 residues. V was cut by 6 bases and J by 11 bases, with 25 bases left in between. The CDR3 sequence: CASSDANPGRDSAFF. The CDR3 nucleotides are TGTGCCAGCAGTGACGCGAATCCGGGCAGGGACTCTGCTTTCTTT. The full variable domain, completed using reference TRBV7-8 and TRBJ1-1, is GAGVSQSPRYKVAKRGQDVALRCDPISGHVSLFWYQQALGQGPEFLTYFQNEAQLDKSGLPSDRFFAERPEGSVSTLKIQRTQQEDSAVYLCASSDANPGRDSAFFGQGTRLTVV.

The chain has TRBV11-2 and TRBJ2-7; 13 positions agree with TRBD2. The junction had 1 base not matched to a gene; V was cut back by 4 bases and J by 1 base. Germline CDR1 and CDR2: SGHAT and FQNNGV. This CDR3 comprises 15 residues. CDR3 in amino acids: CASSWTSGSSYEQYF. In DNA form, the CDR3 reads TGTGCCAGCAGCTGGACTAGCGGGAGTTCCTACGAGCAGTACTTC. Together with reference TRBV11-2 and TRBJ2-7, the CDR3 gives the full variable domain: EAGVAQSPRYKIIEKRQSVAFWCNPISGHATLYWYQQILGQGPKLLIQFQNNGVVDDSQLPKDRFSAERLKGVDSTLKIQPAKLEDSAVYLCASSWTSGSSYEQYFGPGTRLTVT.

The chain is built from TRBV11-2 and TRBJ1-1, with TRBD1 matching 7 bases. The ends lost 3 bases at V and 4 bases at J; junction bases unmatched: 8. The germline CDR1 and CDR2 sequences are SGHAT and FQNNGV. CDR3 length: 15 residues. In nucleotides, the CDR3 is TGTGCCAGCAGCTTCAACAGGGGCCGGGGCACTGAAGCTTTCTTT. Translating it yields CASSFNRGRGTEAFF. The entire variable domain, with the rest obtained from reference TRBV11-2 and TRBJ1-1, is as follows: EAGVAQSPRYKIIEKRQSVAFWCNPISGHATLYWYQQILGQGPKLLIQFQNNGVVDDSQLPKDRFSAERLKGVDSTLKIQPAKLEDSAVYLCASSFNRGRGTEAFFGQGTRLTVV.

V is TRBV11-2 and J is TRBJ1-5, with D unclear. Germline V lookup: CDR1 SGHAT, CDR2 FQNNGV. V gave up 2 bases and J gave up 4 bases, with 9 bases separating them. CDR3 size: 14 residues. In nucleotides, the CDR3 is TGTGCCAGCAGCTTAACTTTTGGGAATCAGCCCCAGCATTTT. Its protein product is CASSLTFGNQPQHF.

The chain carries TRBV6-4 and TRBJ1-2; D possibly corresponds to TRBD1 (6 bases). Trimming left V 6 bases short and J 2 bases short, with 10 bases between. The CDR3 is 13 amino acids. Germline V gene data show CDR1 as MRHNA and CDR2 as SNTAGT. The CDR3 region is CASSQGINYGYTF. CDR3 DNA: TGTGCCAGCAGCCAGGGGATAAACTATGGCTACACCTTC.

DNA for the CDR3: TGTGCCAGCAGCGTAGCCGCGGTCGCCTACGAGCAGTACTTC. It yields the protein CASSVAAVAYEQYF. V is TRBV9 and J is TRBJ2-7; D gene unclear. V was cut by 0 bases and J by 2 bases, with 9 bases left in between. CDR3 length equals 14 residues. Per the germline V gene, CDR1 is SGDLS and CDR2 is YYNGEE.

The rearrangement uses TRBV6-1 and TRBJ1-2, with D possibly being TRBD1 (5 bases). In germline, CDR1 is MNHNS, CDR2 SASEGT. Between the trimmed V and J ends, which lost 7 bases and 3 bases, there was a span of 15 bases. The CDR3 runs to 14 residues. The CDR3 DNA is TGTGCCAGCATTTCATCTGGGGGTTACTATGGCTACACCTTC. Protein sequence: CASISSGGYYGYTF.

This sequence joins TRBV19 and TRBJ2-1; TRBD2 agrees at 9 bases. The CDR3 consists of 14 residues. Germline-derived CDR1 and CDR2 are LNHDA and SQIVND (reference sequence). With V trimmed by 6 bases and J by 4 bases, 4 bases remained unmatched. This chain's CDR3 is CASRRTSAYNEQFF. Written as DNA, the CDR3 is TGTGCCAGTAGACGGACTAGCGCTTACAATGAGCAGTTCTTC. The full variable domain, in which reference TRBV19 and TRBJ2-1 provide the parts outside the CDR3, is DGGITQSPKYLFRKEGQNVTLSCEQNLNHDAMYWYRQDPGQGLRLIYYSQIVNDFQKGDIAEGYSVSREKKESFPLTVTSAQKNPTAFYLCASRRTSAYNEQFFGPGTRLTVL.

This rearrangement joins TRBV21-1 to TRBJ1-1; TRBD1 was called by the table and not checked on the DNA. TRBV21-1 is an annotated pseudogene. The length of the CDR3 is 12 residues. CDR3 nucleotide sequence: TGTGCCAGCAGCGCCCCCAGGGGGATAGCTTTCTTT. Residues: CASSAPRGIAFF.

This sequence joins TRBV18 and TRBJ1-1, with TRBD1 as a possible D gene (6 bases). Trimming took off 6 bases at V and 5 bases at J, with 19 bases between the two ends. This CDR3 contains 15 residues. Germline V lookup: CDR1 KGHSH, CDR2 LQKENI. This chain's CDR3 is CASSPVGGGWTEAFF. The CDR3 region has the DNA TGTGCCAGCTCCCCCGTGGGGGGGGGCTGGACTGAAGCTTTCTTT. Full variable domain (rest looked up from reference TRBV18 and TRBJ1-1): NAGVMQNPRHLVRRRGQEARLRCSPMKGHSHVYWYRQLPEEGLKFMVYLQKENIIDESGMPKERFSAEFPKEGPSILRIQQVVRGDSAAYFCASSPVGGGWTEAFFGQGTRLTVV.

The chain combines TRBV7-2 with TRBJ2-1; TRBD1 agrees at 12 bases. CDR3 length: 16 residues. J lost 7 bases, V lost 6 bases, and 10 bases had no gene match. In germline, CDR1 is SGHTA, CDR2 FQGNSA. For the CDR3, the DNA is TGTGCCAGCAGTCCTGGGGGACAGGGGGCTGAAAATGAGCAGTTCTTC. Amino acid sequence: CASSPGGQGAENEQFF.

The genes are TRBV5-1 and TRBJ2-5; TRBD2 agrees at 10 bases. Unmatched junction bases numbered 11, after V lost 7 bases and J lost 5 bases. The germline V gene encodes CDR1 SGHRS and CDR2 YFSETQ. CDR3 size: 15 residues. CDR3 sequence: CASRSGRAGLETQYF. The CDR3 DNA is TGCGCCAGCCGGAGCGGGAGGGCCGGGCTGGAGACCCAGTACTTC.

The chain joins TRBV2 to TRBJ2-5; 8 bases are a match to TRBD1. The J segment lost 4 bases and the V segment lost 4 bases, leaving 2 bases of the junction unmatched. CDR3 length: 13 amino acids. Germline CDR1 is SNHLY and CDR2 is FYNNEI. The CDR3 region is CASSVGQGETQYF. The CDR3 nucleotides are TGTGCCAGCAGTGTTGGACAGGGAGAGACCCAGTACTTC.

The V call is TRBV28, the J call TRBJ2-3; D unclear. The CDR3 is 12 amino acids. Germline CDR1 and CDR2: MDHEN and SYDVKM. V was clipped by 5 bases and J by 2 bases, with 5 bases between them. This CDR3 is CASSLLTDTQYF. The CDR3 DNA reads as TGTGCCAGCAGTCTTCTCACAGATACGCAGTATTTT.

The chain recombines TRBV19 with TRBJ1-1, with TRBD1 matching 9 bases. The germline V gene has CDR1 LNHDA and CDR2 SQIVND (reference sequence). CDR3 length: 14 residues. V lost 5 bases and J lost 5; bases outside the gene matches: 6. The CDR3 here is CASSLLQGATEAFF. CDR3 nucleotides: TGTGCCAGTAGTCTACTACAGGGGGCTACTGAAGCTTTCTTT. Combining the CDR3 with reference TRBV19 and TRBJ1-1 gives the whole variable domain DGGITQSPKYLFRKEGQNVTLSCEQNLNHDAMYWYRQDPGQGLRLIYYSQIVNDFQKGDIAEGYSVSREKKESFPLTVTSAQKNPTAFYLCASSLLQGATEAFFGQGTRLTVV.

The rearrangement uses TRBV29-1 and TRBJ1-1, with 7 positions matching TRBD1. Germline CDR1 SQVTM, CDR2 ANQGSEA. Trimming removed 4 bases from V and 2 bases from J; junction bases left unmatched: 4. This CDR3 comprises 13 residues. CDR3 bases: TGCAGCGTTGGAGGGGGCGGAAACACTGAAGCTTTCTTT. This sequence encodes CSVGGGGNTEAFF.

The CDR3 DNA sequence: TGTGCCAGCAGTCCTAGGGGTCCTTCCTACGAGCAGTACTTC. Its protein product is CASSPRGPSYEQYF. The chain joins TRBV7-9 to TRBJ2-7; a weak D match, TRBD1 (5 bases). The length of the CDR3 is 14 residues. Per germline, CDR1 SEHNR and CDR2 FQNEAQ (reference sequence). Between the trimmed V and J ends, which lost 6 bases and 1 base, there was a span of 13 bases.

The CDR3 spells CASSQYEAGYNEQFF. The CDR3 region has the DNA TGCGCCAGCAGCCAATATGAGGCAGGCTACAATGAGCAGTTCTTC. The V call is TRBV4-1, the J call TRBJ2-1; D not certain. CDR3 length: 15 amino acids. Germline loops: CDR1 MGHRA, CDR2 YSYEKL. V was pared by 2 bases and J by 3 bases, with 11 bases between.

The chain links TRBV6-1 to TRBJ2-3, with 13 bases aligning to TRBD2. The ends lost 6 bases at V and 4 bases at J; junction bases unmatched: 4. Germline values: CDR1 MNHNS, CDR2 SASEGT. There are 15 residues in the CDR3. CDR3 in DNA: TGTGCCAGCAGCTCACTAGCGGGAGGGCCAGATACGCAGTATTTT. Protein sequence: CASSSLAGGPDTQYF.

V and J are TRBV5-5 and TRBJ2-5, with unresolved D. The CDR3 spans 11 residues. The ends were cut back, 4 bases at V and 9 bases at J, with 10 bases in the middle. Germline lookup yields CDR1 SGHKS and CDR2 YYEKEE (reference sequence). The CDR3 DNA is TGTGCCAGCAGCGTGTTGGGGTCCCAGTACTTC. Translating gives CASSVLGSQYF.